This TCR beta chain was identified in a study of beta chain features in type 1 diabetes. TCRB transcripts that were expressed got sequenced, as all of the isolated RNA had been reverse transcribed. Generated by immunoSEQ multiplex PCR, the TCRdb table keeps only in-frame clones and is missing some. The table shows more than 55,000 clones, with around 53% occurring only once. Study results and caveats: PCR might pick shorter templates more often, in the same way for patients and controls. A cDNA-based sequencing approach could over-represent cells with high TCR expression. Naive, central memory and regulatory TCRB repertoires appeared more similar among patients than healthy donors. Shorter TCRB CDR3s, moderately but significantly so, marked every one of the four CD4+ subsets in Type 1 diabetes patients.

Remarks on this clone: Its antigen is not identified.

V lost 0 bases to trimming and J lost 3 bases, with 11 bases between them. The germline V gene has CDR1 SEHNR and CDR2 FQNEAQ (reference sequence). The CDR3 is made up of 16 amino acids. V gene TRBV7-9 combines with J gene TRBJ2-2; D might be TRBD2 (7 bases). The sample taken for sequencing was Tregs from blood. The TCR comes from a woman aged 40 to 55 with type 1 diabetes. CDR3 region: CASSLAGGLYTGELFF. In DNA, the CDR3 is TGTGCCAGCAGCTTAGCCGGGGGGCTCTACACCGGGGAGCTGTTTTTT.